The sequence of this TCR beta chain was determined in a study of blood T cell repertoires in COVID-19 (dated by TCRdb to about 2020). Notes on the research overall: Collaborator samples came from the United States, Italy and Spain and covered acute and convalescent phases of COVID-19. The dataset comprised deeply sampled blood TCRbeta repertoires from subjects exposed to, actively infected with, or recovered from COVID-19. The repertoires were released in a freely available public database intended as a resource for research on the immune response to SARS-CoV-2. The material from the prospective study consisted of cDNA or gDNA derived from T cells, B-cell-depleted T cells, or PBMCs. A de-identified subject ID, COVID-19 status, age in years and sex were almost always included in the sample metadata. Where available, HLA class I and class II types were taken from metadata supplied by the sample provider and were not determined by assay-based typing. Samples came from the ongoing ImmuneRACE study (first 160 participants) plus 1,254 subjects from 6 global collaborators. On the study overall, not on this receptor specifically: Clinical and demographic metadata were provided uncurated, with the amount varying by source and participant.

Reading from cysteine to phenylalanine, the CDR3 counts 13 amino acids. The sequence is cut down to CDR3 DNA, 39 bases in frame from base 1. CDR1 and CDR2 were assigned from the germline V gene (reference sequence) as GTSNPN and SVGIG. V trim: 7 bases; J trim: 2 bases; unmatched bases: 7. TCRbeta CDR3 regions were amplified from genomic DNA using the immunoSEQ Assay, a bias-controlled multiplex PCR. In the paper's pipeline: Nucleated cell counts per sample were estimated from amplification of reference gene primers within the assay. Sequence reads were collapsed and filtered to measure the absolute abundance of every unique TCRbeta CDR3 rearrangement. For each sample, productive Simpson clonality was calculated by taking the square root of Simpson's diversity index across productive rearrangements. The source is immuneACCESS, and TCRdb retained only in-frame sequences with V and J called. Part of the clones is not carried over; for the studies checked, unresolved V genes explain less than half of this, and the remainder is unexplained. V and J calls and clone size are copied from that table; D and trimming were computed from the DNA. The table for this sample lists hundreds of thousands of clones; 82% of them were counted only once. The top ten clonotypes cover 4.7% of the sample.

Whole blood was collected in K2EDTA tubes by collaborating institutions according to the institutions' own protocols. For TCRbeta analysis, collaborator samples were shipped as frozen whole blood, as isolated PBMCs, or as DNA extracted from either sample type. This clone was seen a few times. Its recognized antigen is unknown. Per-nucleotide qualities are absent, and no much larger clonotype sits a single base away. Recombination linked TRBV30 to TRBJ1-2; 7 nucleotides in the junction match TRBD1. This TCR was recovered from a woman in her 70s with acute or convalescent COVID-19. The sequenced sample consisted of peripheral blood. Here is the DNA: TGTGCCTCCTACAGGGGCGTCAACTATGGCTACACCTTC. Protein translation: CASYRGVNYGYTF.